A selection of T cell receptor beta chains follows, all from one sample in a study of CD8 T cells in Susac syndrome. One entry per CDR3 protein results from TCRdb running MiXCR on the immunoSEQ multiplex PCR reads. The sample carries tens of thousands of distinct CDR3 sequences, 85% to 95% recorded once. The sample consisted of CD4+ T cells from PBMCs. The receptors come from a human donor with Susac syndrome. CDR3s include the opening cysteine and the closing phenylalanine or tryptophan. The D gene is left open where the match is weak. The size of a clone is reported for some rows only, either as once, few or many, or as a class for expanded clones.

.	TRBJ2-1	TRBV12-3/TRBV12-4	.	CASSLLVGYNEQFF	TGTGCCAGCAGTTTACTGGTGGGTTACAATGAGCAGTTCTTC
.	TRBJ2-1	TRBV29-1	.	CSVRRSSYNEQFF	TGCAGCGTTCGACGGAGCTCCTACAATGAGCAGTTCTTC
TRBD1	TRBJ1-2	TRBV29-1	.	CSSTGQGTNYGYTF	TGCAGCAGCACGGGACAGGGGACTAACTATGGCTACACCTTC
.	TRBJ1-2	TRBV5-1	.	CASSFSENYGYTF	TGCGCCAGCAGCTTCTCAGAAAACTATGGCTACACCTTC
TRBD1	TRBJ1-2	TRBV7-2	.	CASSSGTGARGYTF	TGTGCCAGCAGCTCCGGGACAGGGGCTAGGGGCTACACCTTC
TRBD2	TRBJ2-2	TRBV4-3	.	CASSQERTSGRTGGELFF	TGCGCCAGCAGCCAAGAGAGGACTAGCGGGAGAACGGGCGGGGAGCTGTTTTTT
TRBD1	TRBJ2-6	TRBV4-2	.	CASSQAEGQGLSGANVLTF	TGTGCCAGCAGCCAAGCCGAAGGACAGGGGTTATCTGGGGCCAACGTCCTGACTTTC
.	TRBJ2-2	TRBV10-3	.	CAIMGTVNTGELFF	TGTGCCATCATGGGGACGGTCAACACCGGGGAGCTGTTTTTT
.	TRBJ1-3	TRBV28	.	CASSFKDGRRHSGNTIYF	TGTGCCAGCAGTTTTAAAGACGGACGACGACACTCTGGAAACACCATATATTTT
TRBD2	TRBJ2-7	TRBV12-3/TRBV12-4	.	CASSTSVGPYEQYF	TGTGCCAGCAGTACTAGCGTAGGCCCCTACGAGCAGTACTTC
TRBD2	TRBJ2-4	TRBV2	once	CASRRSGGAHIQYF	TGTGCCAGCAGACGTAGCGGGGGGGCGCACATTCAGTACTTC
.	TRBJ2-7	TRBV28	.	CASSPRVGRDEQYF	TGTGCCAGCAGCCCCCGGGTAGGGAGAGACGAGCAGTACTTC
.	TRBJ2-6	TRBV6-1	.	CASKDVTDSGPSGANVLTF	TGTGCCAGCAAAGACGTGACGGACAGCGGTCCCTCTGGGGCCAACGTCCTGACTTTC
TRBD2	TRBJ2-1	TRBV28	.	CASRMGGSSYNEQFF	TGTGCCAGCAGAATGGGGGGGAGCTCCTACAATGAGCAGTTCTTC
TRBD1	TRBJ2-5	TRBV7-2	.	CASSSRIAVGGGTIETQYF	TGTGCCAGCAGCTCCCGTATTGCCGTAGGGGGCGGCACAATAGAGACCCAGTACTTC
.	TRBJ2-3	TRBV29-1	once	CSVGVGTDTQYF	TGCAGCGTTGGGGTAGGCACAGATACGCAGTATTTT
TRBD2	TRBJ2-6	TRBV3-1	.	CASSRTSGSLGANVLTF	TGTGCCAGCAGCCGGACTAGCGGGAGCTTAGGGGCCAACGTCCTGACTTTC
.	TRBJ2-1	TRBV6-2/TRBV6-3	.	CAIRVGGLGPYNEQFF	TGTGCCATTAGGGTTGGGGGATTGGGACCCTACAATGAGCAGTTCTTC
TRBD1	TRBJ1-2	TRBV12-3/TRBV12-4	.	CASSLGAGQISYGYTF	TGTGCCAGCAGCCTAGGGGCGGGACAGATTTCTTATGGCTACACCTTC
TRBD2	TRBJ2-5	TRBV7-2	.	CASSLGSSGGTGAETQYF	TGTGCCAGCAGCTTAGGGTCTAGCGGGGGGACCGGGGCCGAGACCCAGTACTTC
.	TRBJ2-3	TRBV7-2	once	CASSLARRADTQYF	TGTGCCAGCAGCTTAGCGCGCCGGGCAGATACGCAGTATTTT
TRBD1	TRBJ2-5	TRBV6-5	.	CASSLTGISGETQYF	TGTGCCAGCAGTCTGACAGGGATAAGTGGAGAGACCCAGTACTTC
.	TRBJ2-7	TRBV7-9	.	CASSLGPGQYF	TGTGCCAGCAGCTTAGGCCCCGGGCAGTACTTC
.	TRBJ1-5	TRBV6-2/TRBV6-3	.	CASNDPNSNQPQHF	TGTGCCAGTAATGACCCAAATAGCAATCAGCCCCAGCATTTT
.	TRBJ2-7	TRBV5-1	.	CASSLGTFIYEQYF	TGCGCCAGCAGCCTCGGGACATTTATCTACGAGCAGTACTTC
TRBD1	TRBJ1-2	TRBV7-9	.	CASSRTGGNYGYTF	TGTGCCAGCAGCCGGACAGGGGGAAACTATGGCTACACCTTC
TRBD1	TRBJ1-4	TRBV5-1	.	CASRSGTGYEKLFF	TGCGCCAGCAGATCCGGGACAGGGTACGAAAAACTGTTTTTT
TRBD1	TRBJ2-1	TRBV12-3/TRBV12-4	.	CASRGWTGLNEQFF	TGTGCCAGCAGGGGTTGGACAGGGCTTAATGAGCAGTTCTTC
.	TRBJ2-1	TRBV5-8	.	CASSPLGEQFF	TGTGCCAGCAGCCCGTTAGGTGAGCAGTTCTTC
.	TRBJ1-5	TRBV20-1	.	CSGGYSNQPQHF	TGCAGTGGTGGATATAGCAATCAGCCCCAGCATTTT
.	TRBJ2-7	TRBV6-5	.	CASSSQGGNSYEQYF	TGTGCCAGCAGTTCCCAGGGGGGGAACTCCTACGAGCAGTACTTC